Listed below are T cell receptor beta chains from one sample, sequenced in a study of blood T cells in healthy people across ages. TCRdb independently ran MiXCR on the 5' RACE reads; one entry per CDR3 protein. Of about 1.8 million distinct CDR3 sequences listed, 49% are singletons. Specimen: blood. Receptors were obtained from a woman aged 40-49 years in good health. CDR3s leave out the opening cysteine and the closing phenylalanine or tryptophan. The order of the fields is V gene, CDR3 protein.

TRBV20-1	SASLADTVDTQY
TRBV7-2	ASSARAGQGAHYEQY
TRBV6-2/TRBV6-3	ASSYSYRLAGGREEQF
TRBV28	ASSLVAWAQY
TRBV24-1	ATSDSGPIYEQY
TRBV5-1	ASSLGHIGQGAFFIDEQY
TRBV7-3	ASSLNPSLSYGYT
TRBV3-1	ASSQDLLAGDNEQF
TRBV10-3	AISEGTSGGLYEQY
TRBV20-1	SAREGFNEQY
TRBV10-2	ASSEAGFNYGYT
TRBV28	ASSLALKGLADTQY
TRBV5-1	ASSLETSGDTQY
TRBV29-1	SVELGQGRYEQY
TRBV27	ASSPQDRYEQY
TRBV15	ATSTGTKLWERGYT
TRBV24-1	ATSDGNPESYT
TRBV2	ASSEAIWSYT
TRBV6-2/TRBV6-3	ASSDPGHRTDTQY
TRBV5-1	ASSLEGQAGNEQY
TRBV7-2	ASSMGSVGSGDQQY
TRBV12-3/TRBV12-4	ASVASTTTDTQY
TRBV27	ASSPGGGSRYGYT
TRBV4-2	ASSQDLDQPQH
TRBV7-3	ASSADGGSPLH
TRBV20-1	SADSGTSGAYEQY
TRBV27	ASSFRGPNEQF
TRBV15	ATSRDPGDLTEAF
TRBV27	ASSPDRRGGFYEQY
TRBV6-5	ASSYSKRTWLVSGANVLT
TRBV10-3	AISESRYSCEQY
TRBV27	ASSILAGGPYNEQF
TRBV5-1	ASSFRALSYNEQY
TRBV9	ASSLSGTGQPQH
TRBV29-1	SVEPPGQRGYT
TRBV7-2	ASSLSRDPGTDTQY